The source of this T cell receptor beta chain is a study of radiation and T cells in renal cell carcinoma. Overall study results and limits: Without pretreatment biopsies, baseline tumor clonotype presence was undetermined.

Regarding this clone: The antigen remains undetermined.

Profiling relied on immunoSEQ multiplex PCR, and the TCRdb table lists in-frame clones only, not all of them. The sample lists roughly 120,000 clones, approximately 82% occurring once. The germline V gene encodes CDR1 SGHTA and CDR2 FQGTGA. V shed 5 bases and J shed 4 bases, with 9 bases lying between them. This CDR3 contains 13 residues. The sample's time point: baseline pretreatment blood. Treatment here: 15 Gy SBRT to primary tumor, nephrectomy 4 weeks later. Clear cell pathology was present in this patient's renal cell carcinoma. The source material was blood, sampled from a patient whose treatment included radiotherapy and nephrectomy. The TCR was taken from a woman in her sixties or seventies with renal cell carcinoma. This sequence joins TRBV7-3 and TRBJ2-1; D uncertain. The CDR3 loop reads CASSADEYNEQFF. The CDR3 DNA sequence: TGTGCCAGCAGCGCGGACGAGTACAATGAGCAGTTCTTC.